This entry lists 7 T cell receptor beta chains sequenced from one sample in a study of blood T cell repertoires in COVID-19. Sequenced by immunoSEQ multiplex PCR; TCRdb stores in-frame clones only, minus some. The sample yields about 280,000 clones, approximately 86% seen once. Specimen: peripheral blood. The source of these receptors is a woman in her 30s who had recovered from COVID-19.

The chain links TRBV7-3 to TRBJ1-1; D unclear. The CDR3 is 14 residues long. Germline assignment: CDR1 SGHTA and CDR2 FQGTGA. Trimming removed 2 bases at V and 1 base at J, with 8 bases between. The CDR3 DNA follows: TGTGCCAGCAGCTTACACCCGGGGAACACTGAAGCTTTCTTT. Translated, it gives CASSLHPGNTEAFF.

This chain links TRBV5-1 with TRBJ2-1; 7 bases map to TRBD1. CDR3 size: 17 residues. Germline values: CDR1 SGHRS, CDR2 YFSETQ. V shed 4 bases and J 3 bases; nucleotides not matched to a gene: 13. CDR3 DNA sequence: TGCGCCAGCAGCCGCACCCCCGAGGGGGCTATCTACAATGAGCAGTTCTTC. This translates into CASSRTPEGAIYNEQFF.

This clone was found once. V is TRBV7-8 and J is TRBJ2-5; TRBD1 matches 9 bases. The germline CDR1 and CDR2 sequences are SGHVS and FQNEAQ. Trimming at V came to 6 bases and at J to 4 bases, leaving 12 bases not matched to a gene. This CDR3 spans 16 amino acids. The CDR3 here is CASSPPGQGYRETQYF. The CDR3 region has the DNA TGTGCCAGCAGTCCTCCGGGACAGGGATATCGAGAGACCCAGTACTTC.

This clone has only one observation. The J gene is TRBJ2-2, the V gene TRBV9, with TRBD2 identical over 8 bases. The CDR3 is made up of 16 amino acids. The junction had 7 bases not matched to a gene; V was cut back by 5 bases and J by 1 base. Looked up from germline, CDR1 is SGDLS and CDR2 is YYNGEE. As DNA, the CDR3 is TGTGCCAGCAGTCAACTAGCGGAACTGAACACCGGGGAGCTGTTTTTT. This encodes CASSQLAELNTGELFF.

The chain combines TRBV18 with TRBJ2-2, with a tentative D call TRBD1 (5 bases). The V end was cut by 7 bases, the J end by 1 base, with 13 bases between. The CDR3 extends over 15 amino acids. Germline V gene sequence: CDR1 KGHSH, CDR2 LQKENI. The DNA of the CDR3 is TGTGCCAGCTACCCAGGGCAGGTGAACACCGGGGAGCTGTTTTTT. This codes for CASYPGQVNTGELFF.

The rearrangement joins TRBV5-4 to TRBJ2-7; 10 bases match TRBD2. The trim removed 0 bases at V and 1 base at J, leaving 1 base unmatched. Per the germline V gene, CDR1 is SGHNT and CDR2 is YYREEE (reference sequence). This CDR3 region has 15 residues. CDR3 loop: CASSLGAGGSYEQYF. The DNA for the CDR3 is TGTGCCAGCAGCTTGGGAGCGGGAGGGTCCTACGAGCAGTACTTC.

The chain's CDR3 is CARGTGLAGTQYF. CDR3 in DNA: TGCGCCAGGGGAACCGGACTCGCTGGGACCCAGTACTTC. The chain uses TRBV5-1 and TRBJ2-5, with a weak D call TRBD2 (5 bases). Germline V gene lookup returns CDR1 SGHRS and CDR2 YFSETQ. V was cut by 8 bases and J by 7 bases, with 18 bases left in between. This CDR3 is built from 13 residues.